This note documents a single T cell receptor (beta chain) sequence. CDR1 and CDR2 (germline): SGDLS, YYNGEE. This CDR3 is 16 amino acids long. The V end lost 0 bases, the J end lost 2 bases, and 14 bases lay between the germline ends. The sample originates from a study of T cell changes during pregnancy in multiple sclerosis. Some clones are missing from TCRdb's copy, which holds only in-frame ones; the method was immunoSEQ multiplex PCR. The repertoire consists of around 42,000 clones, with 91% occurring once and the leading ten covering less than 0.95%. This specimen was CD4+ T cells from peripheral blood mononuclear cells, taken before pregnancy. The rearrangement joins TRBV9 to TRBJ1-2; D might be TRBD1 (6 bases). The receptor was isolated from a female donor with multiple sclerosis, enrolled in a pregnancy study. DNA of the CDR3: TGTGCCAGCAGCGTAGCCGTCGGCAGGGGCAACTATGGCTACACCTTC. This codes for CASSVAVGRGNYGYTF.